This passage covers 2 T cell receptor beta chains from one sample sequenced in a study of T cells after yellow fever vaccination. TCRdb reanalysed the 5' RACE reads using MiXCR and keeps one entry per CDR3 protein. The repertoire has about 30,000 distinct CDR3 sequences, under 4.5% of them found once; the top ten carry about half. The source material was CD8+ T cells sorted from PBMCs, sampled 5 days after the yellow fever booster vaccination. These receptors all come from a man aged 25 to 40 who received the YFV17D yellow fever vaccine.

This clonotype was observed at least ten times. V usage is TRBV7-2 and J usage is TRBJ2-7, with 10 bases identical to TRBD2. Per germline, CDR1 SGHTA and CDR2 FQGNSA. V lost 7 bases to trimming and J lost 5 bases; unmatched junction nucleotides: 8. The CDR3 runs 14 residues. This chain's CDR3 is CASTPTSGWDEQYF. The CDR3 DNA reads TGTGCCAGCACCCCGACTAGCGGGTGGGACGAGCAGTACTTC.

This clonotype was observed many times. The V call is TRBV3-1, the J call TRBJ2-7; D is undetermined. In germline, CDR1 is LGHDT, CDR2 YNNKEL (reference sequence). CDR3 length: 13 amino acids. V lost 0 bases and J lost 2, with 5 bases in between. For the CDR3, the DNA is TGTGCCAGCAGCCAAGAGCCGACCTACGAGCAGTACTTC. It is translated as CASSQEPTYEQYF.